This T cell receptor beta chain originates from a study of shared clonotypes between healthy human individuals. General study points: Across subsets, estimated richness was generally greater for naive than for memory populations.

CD45RO negativity and positive selection for CCR7 defined naive CD8 cells, a population that excluded terminally differentiated effector memory CD45RA+ cells. Germline values: CDR1 SGHAT, CDR2 FQNNGV. This CDR3 region has 16 residues. The ends were cut back, 1 base at V and 2 bases at J, with 15 bases in the middle. With respect to this clone: Its target is not known.

TCRdb keeps only in-frame clones here, not all; method: immunoSEQ multiplex PCR. The sample has around 650,000 clones; around 96% are singletons. V usage is TRBV11-2 and J usage is TRBJ2-7; perhaps TRBD2 as D (6 bases). Sequenced material: naive CD8+ T cells sorted from blood. This receptor was obtained from a woman between 25 and 40 years old in good health. CDR3 sequence (DNA): TGTGCCAGCAGCTTAGGGCCGGGGACGGGAGCCTACGAGCAGTACTTC. Amino acid sequence: CASSLGPGTGAYEQYF.